A selection of T cell receptor beta chains follows, all from one sample in a study of cytomegalovirus exposure and HLA in healthy donors. Libraries were prepared by immunoSEQ multiplex PCR; TCRdb keeps only in-frame clonotypes and omits some of them. The table has roughly 120,000 clones, 85% to 95% seen once. Sequenced material: PBMCs. Source of these receptors: a young woman in good health and CMV-seronegative. Each CDR3 is given with its conserved first and last residue. The order of the fields is J gene, D gene, V gene, clone size, CDR3 DNA, CDR3 protein. A D gene is named only where the DNA matches it firmly. The listing skips clone size in some rows; elsewhere it reads once, few, many or a size class.

TRBJ2-7 TRBD1 TRBV4-1 . TGCGCCAGCGGCCGGGACAGGGGGTACGAGCAGTACTTC CASGRDRGYEQYF
TRBJ2-5 TRBD1 TRBV5-6 . TGTGCCAGCAGCCCCCGGACAGGGTTGGGGACCCAGTACTTC CASSPRTGLGTQYF
TRBJ2-1 TRBD1 TRBV15 . TGTGCCACCAGCAGGAAGAGACAGGGCGGCTTGTACAATGAGCAGTTCTTC CATSRKRQGGLYNEQFF
TRBJ2-4 . TRBV7-3 . TGTGCCAGCAGCTTTCGAGACATTCAGTACTTC CASSFRDIQYF
TRBJ2-7 TRBD1 TRBV2 . TGTGCCAGCAGGGGGAGACCGGGACAGCACTCCTACGAGCAGTACTTC CASRGRPGQHSYEQYF
TRBJ1-1 . TRBV29-1 . TGCAGCGTTGACTTCGGACAGAACACTGAAGCTTTCTTT CSVDFGQNTEAFF
TRBJ2-1 . TRBV4-2 few TGTGCCAGCAGCCAAGATCAGACTTACAATGAGCAGTTCTTC CASSQDQTYNEQFF
TRBJ2-1 TRBD2 TRBV7-6 . TGTGCCAGCAGCTTAGCTACGGGGGGGTACTCCTACAATGAGCAGTTCTTC CASSLATGGYSYNEQFF
TRBJ2-1 . TRBV5-1 . TGCGCCAGCAGCTTGGGCTCGCGGGGAAATTACAATGAGCAGTTCTTC CASSLGSRGNYNEQFF
TRBJ2-3 TRBD1 TRBV29-1 once TGCAGCGGGAGGGGACAGGTTTTAGATACGCAGTATTTT CSGRGQVLDTQYF